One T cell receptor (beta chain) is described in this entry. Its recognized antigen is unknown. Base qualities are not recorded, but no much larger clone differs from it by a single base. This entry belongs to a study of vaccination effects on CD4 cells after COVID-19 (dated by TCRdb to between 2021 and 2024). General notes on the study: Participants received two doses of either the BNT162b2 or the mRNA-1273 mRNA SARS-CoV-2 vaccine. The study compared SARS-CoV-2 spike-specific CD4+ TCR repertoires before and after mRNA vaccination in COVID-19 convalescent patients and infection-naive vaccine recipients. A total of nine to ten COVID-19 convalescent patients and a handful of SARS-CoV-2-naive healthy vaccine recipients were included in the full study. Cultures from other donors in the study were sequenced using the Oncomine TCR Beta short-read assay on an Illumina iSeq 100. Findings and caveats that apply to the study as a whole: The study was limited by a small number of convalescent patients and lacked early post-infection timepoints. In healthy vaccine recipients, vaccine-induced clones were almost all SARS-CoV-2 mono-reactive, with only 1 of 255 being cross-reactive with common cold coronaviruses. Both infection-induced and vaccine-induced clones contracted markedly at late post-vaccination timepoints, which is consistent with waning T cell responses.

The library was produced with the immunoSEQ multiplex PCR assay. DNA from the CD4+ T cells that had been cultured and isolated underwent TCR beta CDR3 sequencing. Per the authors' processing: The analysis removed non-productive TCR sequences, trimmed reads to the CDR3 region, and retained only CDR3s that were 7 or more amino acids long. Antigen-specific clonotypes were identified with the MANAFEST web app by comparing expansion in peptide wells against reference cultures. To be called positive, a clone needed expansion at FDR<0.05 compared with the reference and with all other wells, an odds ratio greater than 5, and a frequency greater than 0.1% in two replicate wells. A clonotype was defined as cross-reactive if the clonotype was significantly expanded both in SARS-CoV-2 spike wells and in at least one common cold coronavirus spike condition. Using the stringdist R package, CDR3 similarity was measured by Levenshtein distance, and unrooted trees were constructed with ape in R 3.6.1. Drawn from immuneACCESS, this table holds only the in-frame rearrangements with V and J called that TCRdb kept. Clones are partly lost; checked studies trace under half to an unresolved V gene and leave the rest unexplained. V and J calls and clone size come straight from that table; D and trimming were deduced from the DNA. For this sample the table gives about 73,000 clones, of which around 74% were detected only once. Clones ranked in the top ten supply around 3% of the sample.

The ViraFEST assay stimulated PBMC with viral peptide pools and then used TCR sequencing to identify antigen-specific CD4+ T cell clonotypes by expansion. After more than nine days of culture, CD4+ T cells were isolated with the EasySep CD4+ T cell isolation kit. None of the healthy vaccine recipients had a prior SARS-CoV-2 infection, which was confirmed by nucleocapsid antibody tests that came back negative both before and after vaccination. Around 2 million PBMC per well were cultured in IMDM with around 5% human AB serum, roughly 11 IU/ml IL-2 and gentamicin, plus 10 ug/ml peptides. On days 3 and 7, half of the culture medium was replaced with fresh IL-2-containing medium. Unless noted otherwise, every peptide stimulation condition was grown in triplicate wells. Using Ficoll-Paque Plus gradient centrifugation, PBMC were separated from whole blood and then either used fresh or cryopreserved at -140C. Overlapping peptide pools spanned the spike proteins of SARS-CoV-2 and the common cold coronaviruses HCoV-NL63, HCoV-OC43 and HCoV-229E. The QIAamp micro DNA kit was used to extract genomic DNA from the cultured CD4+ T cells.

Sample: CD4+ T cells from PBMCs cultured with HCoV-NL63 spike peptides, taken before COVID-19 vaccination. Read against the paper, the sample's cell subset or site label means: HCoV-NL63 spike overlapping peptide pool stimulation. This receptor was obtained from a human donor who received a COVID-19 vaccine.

CDR3 reads: CASSGDRGTEAFF. At the DNA level, the sequence is TGTGCCAGCAGTGGGGACAGGGGGACTGAAGCTTTCTTT. The V gene is TRBV6-4 and the J gene is TRBJ1-1, and 11 junction bases match TRBD1. Trimming removed 4 bases from V and 5 bases from J; the gene matches leave 0 bases unexplained. Measured from the cysteine to the phenylalanine, the CDR3 is 13 residues long. Only the CDR3 region is kept as DNA, spanning 39 bases read in frame from base 1. In the germline V gene, CDR1 corresponds to MRHNA and CDR2 to SNTAGT.